These 21 T cell receptor beta chains were sequenced from one sample in a study of Ad26.COV2.S vaccination and SARS-CoV-2 variants. Assay: immunoSEQ multiplex PCR; the TCRdb copy retains only in-frame clones and omits some. Of about 390,000 clones in the sample, about nine tenths were seen once. Treatment given: over 15 received Ad26.COV2.S at low or high dose, single or two shots; 5 received placebo; per-sample allocation not given. Collection of the samples took place on day 63 after the first injection of vaccine or placebo. The starting material was peripheral blood, obtained in a trial of Ad26.COV2.S vaccine versus placebo. These receptors were obtained from a person aged 18-65 years who received the Ad26.COV2.S COVID-19 vaccine or a placebo.

The rearrangement uses TRBV30 and TRBJ2-7, with 7 bases fitting TRBD2. The CDR3 spans 13 residues. Trimming cost V 0 bases and J 6 bases; bases outside gene matches: 5. Germline CDR1 reads GTSNPN; CDR2 reads SVGIG (reference sequence). The CDR3 coding sequence is TGTGCCTGGAGTGTCGGAGGCGGGAGCGAGCAGTACTTC. Translation: CAWSVGGGSEQYF. The full variable domain, completed using reference TRBV30 and TRBJ2-7, is SQTIHQWPATLVQPVGSPLSLECTVEGTSNPNLYWYRQAAGRGLQLLFYSVGIGQISSEVPQNLSASRPQDRQFILSSKKLLLSDSGFYLCAWSVGGGSEQYFGPGTRLTVT.

The chain uses TRBV7-2 and TRBJ1-6; D unclear. The germline gives CDR1 SGHTA, CDR2 FQGNSA. The CDR3 totals 16 residues. Between the trimmed V and J ends, which lost 0 bases and 14 bases, there was a span of 20 bases. Here the CDR3 DNA reads TGTGCCAGCAGCTTAGCAGGCAGCCGCTTCCCATCATCCCTCCACTTT. This encodes CASSLAGSRFPSSLHF. Variable domain in full (rest from reference TRBV7-2 and TRBJ1-6): GAGVSQSPSNKVTEKGKDVELRCDPISGHTALYWYRQSLGQGLEFLIYFQGNSAPDKSGLPSDRFSAERTGGSVSTLTIQRTQQEDSAVYLCASSLAGSRFPSSLHFGNGTRLTVT.

The V call is TRBV6-5, the J call TRBJ1-2; possible D gene TRBD1, 5 bases. V was clipped by 0 bases and J by 8 bases, with 19 bases between them. CDR3 length: 16 amino acids. Germline assignment: CDR1 MNHEY and CDR2 SVGAGI. The DNA of the CDR3 is TGTGCCAGCAGTTACTCCGGTAGGGACGGATACGTGGGCTACACCTTC. It specifies CASSYSGRDGYVGYTF.

The chain uses TRBV25-1 and TRBJ2-7; D ambiguous. Germline V CDR1 and CDR2: MGHDK, SYGVNS. V was trimmed by 4 bases and J by 3 bases, leaving 7 bases between them. The CDR3 runs to 12 residues. CDR3 sequence: CASSVTVYEQYF. Written as DNA, the CDR3 is TGTGCCAGCAGTGTAACAGTCTACGAGCAGTACTTC.

The CDR3 nucleotides are TGTGCCACCAGTGACCCCGTACAGAGCGGAGGAGCCCAGCATTTT. Its protein product is CATSDPVQSGGAQHF. The chain links TRBV24-1 to TRBJ1-5; D call uncertain. CDR1 and CDR2 from the germline V gene are KGHDR and SFDVKD. V lost 4 bases and J 11 bases, leaving 20 bases between the germline ends. The length of the CDR3 is 15 residues.

The chain combines TRBV4-1 with TRBJ2-3; tentatively, D is TRBD2 (6 bases). CDR1 is MGHRA and CDR2 is YSYEKL in the germline V gene. The CDR3 contains 20 residues. Trimming took off 0 bases at V and 0 bases at J, with 22 bases between the two ends. CDR3 loop: CASSQDNGRGSTTSTDTQYF. As DNA, the CDR3 is TGCGCCAGCAGCCAAGATAATGGCCGGGGGAGTACTACTAGCACAGATACGCAGTATTTT.

The chain is built from TRBV5-1 and TRBJ2-5; D unresolved. Germline CDR1 SGHRS, CDR2 YFSETQ. V shed 5 bases and J shed 5 bases, with 13 bases lying between them. The CDR3 is 13 amino acids. This CDR3 is CASRTLGQETQYF. The DNA of the CDR3 is TGCGCCAGCAGGACCTTGGGCCAGGAGACCCAGTACTTC.

V usage is TRBV6-5 and J usage is TRBJ2-2; D remains unclear. The CDR3 runs 13 residues. Germline-derived CDR1 and CDR2 are MNHEY and SVGAGI. The V end lost 2 bases, the J end lost 6 bases, and 7 bases lay between the germline ends. CDR3 sequence reads: CASSYVRAGELFF. CDR3 DNA sequence: TGTGCCAGCAGTTACGTCCGAGCCGGGGAGCTGTTTTTT.

In this sample, this clone turned up a few times. The chain couples TRBV6-5 to TRBJ1-5; the D gene is possibly TRBD1 (5 bases). V was cut by 6 bases and J by 0 bases, with 12 bases left in between. The CDR3 totals 15 residues. Germline V gene lookup returns CDR1 MNHEY and CDR2 SVGAGI. The DNA for the CDR3 is TGTGCCAGCAGCCGAGTGGGGGGTAGCAATCAGCCCCAGCATTTT. This translates into CASSRVGGSNQPQHF.

This clone was seen a handful of times. V usage is TRBV19 and J usage is TRBJ1-5; tentatively, D is TRBD1 (6 bases). Germline lookup yields CDR1 LNHDA and CDR2 SQIVND (reference sequence). The CDR3 is 15 amino acids. The germline V and J ends were trimmed by 5 bases and 9 bases, with 20 bases remaining between them. In DNA form, the CDR3 reads TGTGCCAGTAGTGTTGCGGTGACAGGTGGTTTGCCCCAGCATTTT. Translated: CASSVAVTGGLPQHF.

This clone was observed once. This chain connects TRBV2 to TRBJ1-3; the D gene is possibly TRBD1 (5 bases). V shed 3 bases and J shed 10 bases, with 13 bases lying between them. The length of the CDR3 is 13 residues. Germline CDR1 SNHLY, CDR2 FYNNEI. CDR3 nucleotides: TGTGCCAGCAGTGATGGGGCCCCAAGAACCATATATTTT. Amino acid sequence: CASSDGAPRTIYF.

The V and J genes are TRBV4-1 and TRBJ1-1; no clear D. Germline CDR1 is MGHRA and CDR2 is YSYEKL. This CDR3 has 15 residues. V gave up 3 bases and J gave up 5 bases, with 16 bases separating them. CDR3 residues: CASSQLHRTRTEAFF. In nucleotides, the CDR3 is TGCGCCAGCAGCCAGCTGCATCGGACCCGGACTGAAGCTTTCTTT.

This sequence joins TRBV7-8 and TRBJ1-2, with 7 bases aligning to TRBD1. CDR3 length equals 15 residues. Trimming removed 1 base from V and 0 bases from J; junction bases left unmatched: 2. Per germline, CDR1 SGHVS and CDR2 FQNEAQ. The CDR3 sequence: CASSLVGQTNYGYTF. Written as DNA, the CDR3 is TGTGCCAGCAGCTTAGTGGGACAGACTAACTATGGCTACACCTTC.

The rearrangement joins TRBV10-3 to TRBJ1-3; TRBD1 aligns across 7 bases. This CDR3 region has 16 residues. Germline values: CDR1 ENHRY, CDR2 SYGVKD. With V trimmed by 8 bases and J by 0 bases, 10 bases remained unmatched. The CDR3 sequence is CAIGSKDRSSGNTIYF. CDR3 nucleotide sequence: TGTGCCATCGGTTCTAAGGACAGGAGCTCTGGAAACACCATATATTTT.

The V call is TRBV18, the J call TRBJ1-6; 7 positions agree with TRBD1. V shed 5 bases, J shed 7 bases, and the junction held 5 bases outside the gene matches. This CDR3 contains 14 residues. Per germline, CDR1 KGHSH and CDR2 LQKENI. The CDR3 DNA reads as TGTGCCAGCTCAACGACAGGGAACAATTCACCCCTCCACTTT. Translating it yields CASSTTGNNSPLHF. Using reference TRBV18 and TRBJ1-6 for the parts outside the CDR3, the full variable domain is NAGVMQNPRHLVRRRGQEARLRCSPMKGHSHVYWYRQLPEEGLKFMVYLQKENIIDESGMPKERFSAEFPKEGPSILRIQQVVRGDSAAYFCASSTTGNNSPLHFGNGTRLTVT.

This clone was observed many times. The identical CDR3 is also encoded by other nucleotide sequences in the sample. The chain recombines TRBV7-9 with TRBJ1-2; no clear D. Between the trimmed V and J ends, which lost 2 bases and 1 base, there was a span of 8 bases. Germline CDR1 and CDR2: SEHNR and FQNEAQ (reference sequence). CDR3 length: 14 residues. The CDR3 nucleotides read TGTGCCAGCAGCTTACCCCAAGTTAACTATGGCTACACCTTC. Its protein is CASSLPQVNYGYTF.

The chain couples TRBV9 to TRBJ2-7, with D possibly matching TRBD2 (6 bases). Germline assignment: CDR1 SGDLS and CDR2 YYNGEE. Trimming cost V 4 bases and J 3 bases, with 20 bases left between them. This CDR3 comprises 16 residues. This chain's CDR3 is CASSPHSSASSYEQYF. In DNA form, the CDR3 reads TGTGCCAGCAGCCCCCATTCTAGCGCCTCAAGCTACGAGCAGTACTTC.

This sequence joins TRBV15 and TRBJ1-3; 9 positions match TRBD1. The CDR3 is 16 residues long. Germline V gene sequence: CDR1 LNHNV, CDR2 YYDKDF (reference sequence). V dropped 0 bases and J dropped 4; count of bases not matched to a gene: 4. This CDR3 is CATSRDRGQGGNTIYF. The CDR3 DNA reads TGTGCCACCAGCAGAGACCGAGGACAGGGGGGAAACACCATATATTTT.

The chain employs TRBV4-1 and TRBJ1-4; D unclear. Trimming left V 3 bases short and J 2 bases short, with 10 bases between. The CDR3 loop spans 15 amino acids. The germline V gene encodes CDR1 MGHRA and CDR2 YSYEKL. The CDR3 here is CASSHVVATNEKLFF. The CDR3 DNA reads as TGCGCCAGCAGCCACGTCGTCGCCACTAATGAAAAACTGTTTTTT.

The chain combines TRBV9 with TRBJ2-1, with 7 nucleotides matching TRBD2. J was trimmed by 10 bases and V by 1 base; bases with no gene match: 14. CDR1 is SGDLS and CDR2 is YYNGEE in the germline V gene. This CDR3 has 16 amino acids. The CDR3 DNA reads as TGTGCCAGCAGCGTACAATTCGGTAGCGGGCCCGGGGAGCAGTTCTTC. Encoded protein: CASSVQFGSGPGEQFF.

This clone came up once. The rearrangement links TRBV3-1 (or the pseudogene TRBV3-2) to TRBJ2-7; D remains unclear. V was trimmed by 0 bases and J by 3 bases, leaving 12 bases between them. Germline values: CDR1 LGHDT, CDR2 YNNKEL (reference sequence). CDR3 length equals 15 residues. CDR3 loop: CASSQDLEENYEQYF. The CDR3 DNA is TGTGCCAGCAGCCAAGATCTTGAGGAAAACTACGAGCAGTACTTC.